Each of the 5 T cell receptor beta chains below was sequenced from the same sample in a study of technical replicates of blood from several donors. Clones were read by immunoSEQ multiplex PCR, and TCRdb kept only the in-frame ones, dropping some. Of about 100,000 clones listed, 95% are singletons. The specimen was T cells isolated from PBMCs. These receptor sequences come from a human donor in good health.

This chain uses TRBV9 with TRBJ2-3, with D hard to call. V lost 4 bases and J 2 bases, leaving 11 bases between the germline ends. Germline assignment: CDR1 SGDLS and CDR2 YYNGEE. The CDR3 consists of 14 residues. CDR3 sequence: CASSPQFSTDTQYF. In DNA, the CDR3 is TGTGCCAGCAGCCCCCAGTTTTCCACAGATACGCAGTATTTT.

This rearrangement joins TRBV6-5 to TRBJ2-6; tentative D call: TRBD2 (6 bases). The CDR3 sequence is 15 residues long. Trimming stripped 6 bases from V and 6 bases from J, with 15 bases between. CDR1 and CDR2 (germline): MNHEY, SVGAGI. The CDR3 spells CASSLTGTAANVLTF. The CDR3 DNA sequence: TGTGCCAGCAGCCTCACCGGGACTGCGGCCAACGTCCTGACTTTC.

The chain links TRBV28 to TRBJ1-2; tentative D call: TRBD1 (6 bases). Germline CDR1 reads MDHEN; CDR2 reads SYDVKM. CDR3 length equals 15 residues. The V end was cut by 7 bases, the J end by 5 bases, with 20 bases between. CDR3 residues: CASIIGKGVGYGYTF. Written as DNA, the CDR3 is TGTGCCAGCATAATAGGAAAGGGGGTGGGGTATGGCTACACCTTC.

The V gene is TRBV25-1, the J gene TRBJ2-1, with 9 bases that match TRBD2. The CDR3 runs to 18 residues. After removal of 6 bases from V and 5 bases from J, the junction contained 17 bases not matched to a gene. CDR1 MGHDK and CDR2 SYGVNS come from the germline V gene. The CDR3 nucleotides are TGTGCCAGCAGGGCGTTGGGGCGGGAGGGCCTTACTGACAATGAGCAGTTCTTC. Protein product: CASRALGREGLTDNEQFF.

The rearrangement joins TRBV9 to TRBJ2-1; a possible D gene is TRBD1 (5 bases). V was pared by 3 bases and J by 9 bases, with 19 bases between. The CDR3 has 15 residues. The germline V gene has CDR1 SGDLS and CDR2 YYNGEE. The CDR3: CASSADISGYGEQFF. CDR3 nucleotides: TGTGCCAGCAGCGCAGACATTTCAGGGTACGGTGAGCAGTTCTTC.